This is a list of T cell receptor beta chains from one sample in a study of blood T cell repertoires in COVID-19. Here immunoSEQ multiplex PCR was the method, and the copy in TCRdb shows in-frame clones only, minus some. The sample has some 190,000 clones, roughly nine tenths seen once. Specimen: PBMCs or T cells enriched from blood (not recorded which). Source of these receptors: a middle-aged woman with acute COVID-19. Each CDR3 is given with its conserved first and last residue. D genes are given only for firm matches. Only some rows state a clone size, as once, few, many or a class for expanded clones.

size | J | V | length | D | CDR3 | DNA
few | TRBJ2-5 | TRBV14 | 17 | TRBD1 | CASSRRESGQGQETQYF | TGTGCCAGCAGCCGGAGGGAATCTGGACAGGGGCAAGAGACCCAGTACTTC
- | TRBJ1-6 | TRBV13 | 14 | TRBD1 | CASSGTGVNSPLHF | TGTGCCAGCAGCGGGACAGGGGTCAATTCACCCCTCCACTTT
- | TRBJ1-4 | TRBV28 | 14 | TRBD1 | CASRGEGGGEKLFF | TGTGCCAGCAGGGGTGAAGGGGGCGGTGAAAAACTGTTTTTT
- | TRBJ2-5 | TRBV27 | 16 | TRBD2 | CASSFGSGRPQETQYF | TGTGCCAGCAGTTTTGGTAGCGGGAGGCCCCAAGAGACCCAGTACTTC
- | TRBJ2-1 | TRBV5-4 | 15 | TRBD1 | CASSWGQGTYNEQFF | TGTGCCAGCAGCTGGGGACAGGGGACCTACAATGAGCAGTTCTTC
- | TRBJ2-1 | TRBV7-9 | 13 | - | CASLQQGRNEQFF | TGTGCCAGCCTCCAACAGGGTCGTAATGAGCAGTTCTTC
- | TRBJ2-7 | TRBV6-6 | 15 | TRBD2 | CASSRSGANSYEQYF | TGTGCCAGCAGCCGGAGCGGGGCTAACTCCTACGAGCAGTACTTC
- | TRBJ2-1 | TRBV20-1 | 14 | - | CSASISGPYNEQFF | TGCAGTGCTAGTATCAGCGGACCCTACAATGAGCAGTTCTTC
- | TRBJ2-5 | TRBV10-3 | 14 | TRBD2 | CATSLAGEEETQYF | TGTGCCACCTCCCTAGCGGGGGAGGAAGAGACCCAGTACTTC
once | TRBJ2-1 | TRBV7-2 | 17 | TRBD1 | CASSLTGSRQGVHEQFF | TGTGCCAGCAGCTTAACCGGTAGCAGGCAGGGGGTGCATGAGCAGTTCTTC
- | TRBJ2-3 | TRBV6-6 | 16 | - | CASSRGTGTSTDTQYF | TGTGCCAGCAGCAGAGGGACTGGGACTAGCACAGATACGCAGTATTTT
- | TRBJ2-1 | TRBV19 | 16 | TRBD2 | CASSSMTSHPFDEQFF | TGTGCCAGTAGTTCCATGACTAGCCACCCCTTCGATGAGCAGTTCTTC
few | TRBJ2-6 | TRBV5-4 | 16 | - | CASSLGGDSGANVLTF | TGTGCCAGCAGCTTAGGCGGGGATTCTGGGGCCAACGTCCTGACTTTC
- | TRBJ2-3 | TRBV5-1 | 14 | - | CASSSLDRTDTQYF | TGCGCCAGCAGCTCCTTAGATCGCACAGATACGCAGTATTTT
- | TRBJ2-5 | TRBV30 | 13 | TRBD1 | CAWETGLGETQYF | TGTGCCTGGGAGACAGGGTTGGGAGAGACCCAGTACTTC
- | TRBJ2-2 | TRBV7-9 | 15 | - | CASRPPDGAAGELFF | TGTGCCAGCAGACCCCCCGATGGGGCGGCCGGGGAGCTGTTTTTT
- | TRBJ1-5 | TRBV19 | 14 | - | CASSARVSNQPQHF | TGTGCCAGTAGTGCCAGGGTTAGCAATCAGCCCCAGCATTTT
- | TRBJ1-5 | TRBV5-5 | 15 | - | CASSLKGGLNQPQHF | TGTGCCAGCAGCTTGAAGGGGGGGCTCAATCAGCCCCAGCATTTT
- | TRBJ2-5 | TRBV11-2 | 12 | - | CASSLTEETQYF | TGTGCCAGCAGCTTAACAGAAGAGACCCAGTACTTC
- | TRBJ1-1 | TRBV6-4 | 14 | - | CASRQGPGNTEAFF | TGTGCCAGCAGGCAGGGGCCTGGGAACACTGAAGCTTTCTTT
- | TRBJ1-4 | TRBV28 | 14 | TRBD1 | CASRQGWSNEKLFF | TGTGCCAGCAGACAGGGGTGGTCTAATGAAAAACTGTTTTTT
- | TRBJ2-7 | TRBV6-1 | 16 | TRBD2 | CASSESASGSVYEQYF | TGTGCCAGCAGTGAATCGGCTAGCGGGAGCGTCTACGAGCAGTACTTC
- | TRBJ1-1 | TRBV4-3 | 17 | - | CASSQDFVGVGNTEAFF | TGCGCCAGCAGCCAAGATTTTGTAGGGGTCGGGAACACTGAAGCTTTCTTT
few | TRBJ1-5 | TRBV4-2 | 16 | TRBD1 | CASSQVTGGSNQPQHF | TGTGCCAGCAGCCAAGTTACAGGGGGGAGCAATCAGCCCCAGCATTTT
- | TRBJ2-7 | TRBV5-1 | 16 | - | CASSLAEGTVSYEQYF | TGCGCCAGCAGCTTGGCCGAGGGTACAGTCTCCTACGAGCAGTACTTC
- | TRBJ1-5 | TRBV5-1 | 14 | - | CASSLGGSNQPQHF | TGCGCCAGCAGCTTGGGCGGTAGCAATCAGCCCCAGCATTTT
- | TRBJ2-7 | TRBV7-2 | 14 | - | CASSPGLYYYEQYF | TGTGCCAGCAGCCCCGGACTGTACTACTACGAGCAGTACTTC
once | TRBJ2-7 | TRBV10-3 | 13 | TRBD2 | CAIRGLASPEQYF | TGTGCCATCAGGGGACTAGCTTCTCCCGAGCAGTACTTC
- | TRBJ1-1 | TRBV12-3/TRBV12-4 | 13 | - | CASSLNRATEAFF | TGTGCCAGCAGTTTAAACAGGGCCACTGAAGCTTTCTTT
- | TRBJ1-4 | TRBV19 | 15 | - | CASSRGPTFNEKLFF | TGTGCCAGTTCCAGGGGCCCGACCTTTAATGAAAAACTGTTTTTT
few | TRBJ2-2 | TRBV24-1 | 15 | - | CATSQVQENTGELFF | TGTGCCACCAGTCAGGTACAGGAGAACACCGGGGAGCTGTTTTTT
few | TRBJ2-7 | TRBV27 | 15 | TRBD2 | CASRTSGGPNYEQYF | TGTGCCAGCAGGACGAGCGGGGGGCCCAACTACGAGCAGTACTTC
- | TRBJ2-1 | TRBV3-1/TRBV3-2 | 16 | - | CASSPPRAGPYNEQFF | TGTGCCAGCAGCCCCCCCCGGGCGGGCCCCTACAATGAGCAGTTCTTC
- | TRBJ2-5 | TRBV29-1 | 17 | TRBD2 | CSVEDPLITGGQETQYF | TGCAGCGTTGAAGATCCTTTGATCACCGGGGGGCAAGAGACCCAGTACTTC
- | TRBJ1-4 | TRBV27 | 13 | - | CASSLGGNEKLFF | TGTGCCAGCAGTTTGGGGGGTAATGAAAAACTGTTTTTT
- | TRBJ1-2 | TRBV2 | 13 | - | CASSEAYEFGYTF | TGTGCCAGCAGTGAAGCGTATGAGTTCGGCTACACCTTC
- | TRBJ2-1 | TRBV10-3 | 16 | TRBD1 | CAISESIGTARNEQFF | TGTGCCATCAGTGAGTCCATCGGGACAGCGCGCAATGAGCAGTTCTTC
- | TRBJ1-5 | TRBV2 | 12 | - | CASRGGEQPQHF | TGTGCCAGCAGGGGGGGGGAACAGCCCCAGCATTTT
- | TRBJ2-5 | TRBV12-3/TRBV12-4 | 13 | TRBD2 | CASSLGGVETQYF | TGTGCCAGCAGTCTGGGAGGGGTTGAGACCCAGTACTTC
- | TRBJ1-5 | TRBV28 | 15 | - | CASSRPDRKNQPQHF | TGTGCCAGCAGTCGGCCGGACAGAAAGAATCAGCCCCAGCATTTT
- | TRBJ2-7 | TRBV5-1 | 14 | TRBD1 | CASSPGQEGGEQYF | TGCGCCAGCAGCCCGGGACAGGAAGGTGGCGAGCAGTACTTC
- | TRBJ2-1 | TRBV7-9 | 14 | TRBD1 | CASKGTGPYNEQFF | TGTGCCAGCAAAGGGACAGGGCCATACAATGAGCAGTTCTTC
once | TRBJ2-1 | TRBV7-8 | 15 | TRBD1 | CASSLVGANRGEQFF | TGTGCCAGCAGCTTAGTGGGGGCTAACAGGGGTGAGCAGTTCTTC
- | TRBJ1-4 | TRBV25-1 | 15 | - | CASSVWTEANEKLFF | TGTGCCAGCAGTGTCTGGACAGAAGCTAATGAAAAACTGTTTTTT
- | TRBJ1-5 | TRBV28 | 15 | - | CASNRGGEGNQPQHF | TGTGCCAGCAACCGAGGAGGGGAAGGCAATCAGCCCCAGCATTTT
- | TRBJ2-5 | TRBV5-1 | 17 | - | CASSLQGGALVQETQYF | TGCGCCAGCAGCTTGCAGGGGGGAGCGCTCGTCCAAGAGACCCAGTACTTC
once | TRBJ1-4 | TRBV2 | 15 | TRBD1 | CASSTGAGNNEKLFF | TGTGCCAGCAGTACAGGGGCCGGGAATAATGAAAAACTGTTTTTT
- | TRBJ2-3 | TRBV5-1 | 15 | - | CASSLAGDFGHTQYF | TGCGCCAGCAGCTTGGCCGGGGACTTCGGGCATACGCAGTATTTT
- | TRBJ2-4 | TRBV19 | 16 | TRBD2 | CASSPALSGSGHIQYF | TGTGCCAGTAGTCCCGCCCTAAGCGGGAGCGGCCACATTCAGTACTTC
- | TRBJ1-5 | TRBV4-2 | 14 | - | CASSQDTGPSPQHF | TGTGCCAGCAGCCAAGATACAGGGCCTTCGCCCCAGCATTTT
- | TRBJ1-2 | TRBV28 | 15 | TRBD1 | CASSSRDRRGYGYTF | TGTGCCAGCAGTTCCAGGGACAGGAGAGGGTATGGCTACACCTTC
- | TRBJ2-6 | TRBV4-3 | 15 | - | CASSQESSGANVLTF | TGCGCCAGCAGCCAAGAGAGCTCTGGGGCCAACGTCCTGACTTTC
- | TRBJ2-7 | TRBV7-9 | 16 | - | CASSFFQGPSSYEQYF | TGTGCCAGCAGCTTTTTTCAGGGGCCGAGCTCCTACGAGCAGTACTTC
- | TRBJ2-1 | TRBV7-9 | 15 | TRBD2 | CASSSGLAGRDEQFF | TGTGCCAGCAGCTCGGGACTAGCGGGAAGGGATGAGCAGTTCTTC
- | TRBJ1-5 | TRBV10-3 | 13 | - | CAISPGTTQPQHF | TGTGCCATCAGCCCTGGAACTACCCAGCCCCAGCATTTT